Below, 27 T cell receptor beta chains from the same sample are listed, as sequenced in a study of blood T cells in healthy people across ages. For the second PCR, which ran for about 6 to 11 cycles, a sample-barcoded 5' primer and a J-beta primer mix were used. TCRdb independently ran MiXCR on the 5' RACE reads; one entry per CDR3 protein. The sample lists over 600,000 distinct CDR3 sequences; about 46% were seen once. Source material: blood. All receptors derive from a man older than 75 in good health.

The rearrangement joins TRBV7-2 to TRBJ2-3, with D unclear. V lost 5 bases to trimming and J lost 0 bases, with 9 bases between them. The CDR3 consists of 14 residues. Germline V gene lookup returns CDR1 SGHTA and CDR2 FQGNSA. CDR3 sequence: CASSILTSTDTQYF. CDR3 nucleotides: TGTGCCAGCAGCATCCTGACTAGCACAGATACGCAGTATTTT.

A remark on this clonotype: The junction departs from the called germline gene at one end, perhaps through a read error. The chain has TRBV4-2 and TRBJ2-7, with 10 bases fitting TRBD2. CDR1 is LGHNA and CDR2 is YNFKEQ in the germline V gene. This CDR3 is 16 amino acids long. CDR3 region: CASSRTSGASSYGQYF. For the CDR3, the DNA is TGTGCCAGCAGCCGAACTAGCGGGGCTTCCTCCTACGGGCAGTATTTC.

The chain carries TRBV20-1 and TRBJ2-1, with D possibly matching TRBD2 (6 bases). Germline V gives CDR1 DFQATT, CDR2 SNEGSKA (reference sequence). The CDR3 has 16 residues. V lost 0 bases to trimming and J lost 8 bases, with 20 bases between them. CDR3 DNA: TGCAGTGCTAGAGATCCAGCAGGACTACCCCGCGATGAGCAGTTCTTC. Translation: CSARDPAGLPRDEQFF.

This chain uses TRBV29-1 with TRBJ2-1; TRBD2 matches at 8 bases. The germline V gene encodes CDR1 SQVTM and CDR2 ANQGSEA. The CDR3 is made up of 14 amino acids. V trimming: 6 bases; J trimming: 0 bases; junction bases outside the gene matches: 4. The CDR3 coding sequence is TGCAGCGTCTCGGGGGGGAACTCCTACAATGAGCAGTTCTTC. Protein sequence: CSVSGGNSYNEQFF.

This chain links TRBV6-1 with TRBJ1-5; 8 bases agree with TRBD1. V lost 8 bases, J lost 4 bases, and 7 bases stayed unmatched. The CDR3 is 14 amino acids. CDR1 and CDR2 from the germline V gene are MNHNS and SASEGT. The CDR3 sequence: CASGGQGRNQPQHF. The CDR3 nucleotides read TGTGCCAGCGGCGGACAGGGAAGAAATCAGCCCCAGCATTTT.

The chain joins TRBV3-1 to TRBJ1-2; weak D call: TRBD1 (5 bases). The CDR3 consists of 15 residues. Germline CDR1 reads LGHDT; CDR2 reads YNNKEL (reference sequence). V shed 2 bases and J shed 4 bases, with 14 bases lying between them. The CDR3 DNA reads as TGTGCCAGCAGCCAATCTAGAACGGGGGTCTATGGCTACACCTTC. This codes for CASSQSRTGVYGYTF.

This CDR3 is CASSQAGGPGYEQYF. As DNA, the CDR3 is TGTGCCAGCAGCCAAGCGGGAGGGCCGGGTTACGAGCAGTACTTC. The gene calls are TRBV7-2 and TRBJ2-7; TRBD2 matches 10 bases. The CDR3 is made up of 15 amino acids. V trimming: 5 bases; J trimming: 4 bases; junction bases outside the gene matches: 8. The germline V gene has CDR1 SGHTA and CDR2 FQGNSA.

On this clonotype itself: Given a much more abundant clone one base away, this may be a read error. The chain recombines TRBV7-9 with TRBJ2-4; D not certain. TRBJ2-7 matches the DNA end more closely, so the J call is doubtful. Per germline, CDR1 SEHNR and CDR2 FQNEAQ (reference sequence). This CDR3 has 12 residues. The CDR3 here is CASSWEDYEQYF. DNA for the CDR3: TGTGCCAGCAGCTGGGAAGACTACGAGCAGTACTTC.

The rearrangement joins TRBV20-1 to TRBJ2-2; the D is unclear. V was pared by 5 bases and J by 2 bases, with 9 bases between. Germline loops: CDR1 DFQATT, CDR2 SNEGSKA (reference sequence). This CDR3 is 13 amino acids long. The CDR3 nucleotides are TGCAGTGCTTCCAGCAGCAACACCGGGGAGCTGTTTTTT. It yields the protein CSASSSNTGELFF.

This clonotype came up once. The chain uses TRBV5-1 and TRBJ2-3; D is undetermined. Deletions cut 0 bases from V and 12 bases from J, with 14 bases between. CDR1 is SGHRS and CDR2 is YFSETQ in the germline V gene. This CDR3 has 13 residues. CDR3 bases: TGCGCCAGCAGCTTGGGCCCAACCCCCGCACAGTATTTT. Its protein product is CASSLGPTPAQYF.

This clonotype was observed many times. This rearrangement joins TRBV5-1 to TRBJ2-1, with D unresolved. CDR3 length: 16 residues. Deletions cut 2 bases from V and 6 bases from J, with 18 bases between. Germline-derived CDR1 and CDR2 are SGHRS and YFSETQ. Written as DNA, the CDR3 is TGCGCCAGCAGCTTATATGACACCATAACTATCAATGAGCAGTTCTTC. Its translation: CASSLYDTITINEQFF.

CDR3 sequence reads: CATLTGAYGYTF. CDR3 nucleotides: TGTGCCACCCTGACAGGGGCCTATGGCTACACCTTC. The chain carries TRBV27 and TRBJ1-2, with 8 bases that match TRBD1. This CDR3 has 12 amino acids. Losses at the gene ends were 10 bases for V and 4 bases for J; bases not matched to a gene: 5. Germline V CDR1 and CDR2: MNHEY, SMNVEV (reference sequence).

The gene calls are TRBV7-8 and TRBJ2-1; D unresolved. The CDR3 length is 16 residues. Trimming left V 1 base short and J 13 bases short, with 23 bases between. The germline CDR1 and CDR2 sequences are SGHVS and FQNEAQ. The CDR3: CASSLGAATFQETQFF. The CDR3 bases are TGTGCCAGCAGCTTAGGGGCGGCGACCTTTCAGGAGACCCAGTTCTTC.

This chain links TRBV20-1 with TRBJ2-3; TRBD2 agrees at 10 bases. Germline trimming cut 1 base from V and 4 bases from J; bases unmatched to any gene: 8. Per the germline V gene, CDR1 is DFQATT and CDR2 is SNEGSKA (reference sequence). This CDR3 has 16 amino acids. This CDR3 reads CSARVYSGRSPDTQYF. The CDR3 coding sequence is TGCAGTGCTAGAGTTTATAGCGGGAGGTCCCCAGATACGCAGTATTTT.

V usage is TRBV5-6 and J usage is TRBJ2-4; D is ambiguous. The CDR3 is made up of 14 amino acids. Trimming pared 3 bases from V and 0 bases from J, leaving 7 bases between. Germline CDR1 reads SGHDT; CDR2 reads YYEEEE. The CDR3 reads CASSSRLAKNIQYF. CDR3 sequence (DNA): TGTGCCAGCAGCTCTCGATTAGCCAAAAACATTCAGTACTTC.

The J gene is TRBJ2-1, the V gene TRBV3-1; D is possibly TRBD2 (5 bases). The CDR3 covers 14 residues. The germline V gene encodes CDR1 LGHDT and CDR2 YNNKEL (reference sequence). V shed 4 bases and J shed 6 bases, with 13 bases lying between them. CDR3 region: CASSPSGIANEQFF. CDR3 DNA sequence: TGTGCCAGCAGCCCCTCGGGAATAGCCAATGAGCAGTTCTTC.

The table lists this clonotype with many counts. This chain joins TRBV12-3 or TRBV12-4 and TRBJ2-7; D might be TRBD1 (6 bases). This CDR3 comprises 13 residues. Trimming stripped 7 bases from V and 3 bases from J, with 13 bases between. CDR3 DNA sequence: TGTGCCAGCAAGGGACACCCTTACTACGAGCAGTACTTC. This translates into CASKGHPYYEQYF.

This clonotype was counted a few times. This rearrangement joins TRBV13 to TRBJ1-1; the D gene is possibly TRBD1 (6 bases). This CDR3 is 13 amino acids long. The germline gives CDR1 PRHDT, CDR2 FYEKMQ (reference sequence). V lost 5 bases, J lost 5 bases, and 12 bases lay in between. CDR3 sequence (DNA): TGTGCCAGCAGCGCGGGGCAGGGGACTGAAGCTTTCTTT. It yields the protein CASSAGQGTEAFF.

The gene calls are TRBV20-1 and TRBJ2-1; possible D gene TRBD1, 6 bases. The CDR3 sequence is 12 residues long. Germline V gives CDR1 DFQATT, CDR2 SNEGSKA (reference sequence). V gave up 0 bases and J gave up 10 bases, with 10 bases separating them. The CDR3 region is CSARDGQREQFF. Written as DNA, the CDR3 is TGCAGTGCTAGAGACGGACAGAGGGAGCAGTTCTTC.

The CDR3 DNA is TGTGCCAGCAGCTTAGTTCCGGCACCCCAGAACACTGAAGCTTTCTTT. This translates into CASSLVPAPQNTEAFF. The chain employs TRBV7-8 and TRBJ1-1; D is uncertain. V was trimmed by 1 base and J by 1 base, leaving 13 bases between them. CDR1 is SGHVS, CDR2 FQNEAQ, per germline. The CDR3 totals 16 residues.

A remark on this clonotype: A much larger clone is a single base away; this may be a read error. The CDR3 spells CVSSRAGSLNEQYF. Here the CDR3 DNA reads TGTGTCAGCAGTAGAGCGGGATCCCTTAATGAGCAGTACTTC. The chain has TRBV28 and TRBJ2-5; 7 bases match TRBD2. CDR3 length equals 14 residues. Per germline, CDR1 MDHEN and CDR2 SYDVKM.

This clonotype occurred a few times. A much larger clone differs from this one at a single base, so this may be a read error. The CDR3 bases are TGTGCCAGCAGCCCCCAACTCTACAGCTCCTACAATGAGCAGTACTTC. Protein sequence: CASSPQLYSSYNEQYF. V gene TRBV9 combines with J gene TRBJ2-1; D remains unclear. With the DNA end fitting TRBJ2-7 better, the J assignment may be wrong. Germline lookup yields CDR1 SGDLS and CDR2 YYNGEE. This CDR3 is built from 16 residues.

CDR3 nucleotide sequence: TGCAGTGCCGAGGGGGAGGGGTACGAGACCCAGTACTTC. Protein: CSAEGEGYETQYF. V is TRBV20-1 and J is TRBJ2-5; possibly TRBD2 for D (7 bases). The CDR3 consists of 13 residues. Trimming removed 6 bases from V and 5 bases from J, with 16 bases in between. Germline loops: CDR1 DFQATT, CDR2 SNEGSKA (reference sequence).

The rearrangement links TRBV7-9 to TRBJ1-4; D is uncertain. The germline gives CDR1 SEHNR, CDR2 FQNEAQ (reference sequence). This CDR3 contains 13 residues. The V end was cut by 5 bases, the J end by 8 bases, with 12 bases between. CDR3 sequence: CASSPIDGEKLFF. DNA for the CDR3: TGTGCCAGCAGCCCTATCGACGGAGAAAAACTGTTTTTT.

V is TRBV5-1 and J is TRBJ1-4; perhaps TRBD1 as D (6 bases). The length of the CDR3 is 16 residues. Per germline, CDR1 SGHRS and CDR2 YFSETQ. The V gene lost 3 bases and the J gene lost 4 bases, with 16 bases spanning the gap. CDR3 amino acids: CASSSARDTNNEKLFF. CDR3 sequence (DNA): TGCGCCAGCAGCTCAGCCCGGGACACCAATAATGAAAAACTGTTTTTT. Based on the CDR3 plus reference TRBV5-1 and TRBJ1-4, the full variable domain is KAGVTQTPRYLIKTRGQQVTLSCSPISGHRSVSWYQQTPGQGLQFLFEYFSETQRNKGNFPGRFSGRQFSNSRSEMNVSTLELGDSALYLCASSSARDTNNEKLFFGSGTQLSVL.

This clonotype was observed a single time. This sequence joins TRBV6-2 or TRBV6-3 and TRBJ2-3; TRBD1 might be the D (6 bases). Trimming cost V 6 bases and J 5 bases, with 18 bases left between them. Germline V gene sequence: CDR1 MNHEY, CDR2 SVGEGT. The CDR3 is 15 residues long. The CDR3 region has the DNA TGTGCCAGCAGCCAATTACAACAGGGCGGAGATACGCAGTATTTT. This codes for CASSQLQQGGDTQYF.

The CDR3 sequence: CASSVPTDNFLSGANVLTF. CDR3 nucleotide sequence: TGTGCCAGCAGCGTACCGACAGATAACTTCCTCTCTGGGGCCAACGTCCTGACTTTC. The chain is built from TRBV9 and TRBJ2-6, with D possibly matching TRBD1 (5 bases). V was clipped by 1 base and J by 0 bases, with 17 bases between them. Germline lookup yields CDR1 SGDLS and CDR2 YYNGEE. CDR3 length: 19 residues.